This T cell receptor (beta chain) is drawn from a study of blood T cell repertoires in COVID-19. For the study at large: Spain, Italy and the United States supplied samples that represented acute and convalescent COVID-19. From T cells, B-cell-depleted T cells, or PBMCs came the material, which was cDNA or gDNA.

This clone was seen a few times. Methods used by the authors: Counts of nucleated cells, estimated from reference gene primer amplification, were obtained. Data came from immunoSEQ multiplex PCR; TCRdb stores just in-frame clones and leaves some out. V and J calls and clone size come straight from that table; D and trimming were deduced from the DNA. This table has roughly 90,000 clones, roughly 85% appearing once. The sequence was collected from a human donor in a cohort sampled during active COVID-19. Sequenced sample: peripheral blood.

For the CDR3, the DNA is TGTGCCATCAGTCCGACTAGCGCAGATACGCAGTATTTT. This translates into CAISPTSADTQYF. This sequence joins TRBV10-3 and TRBJ2-3; TRBD2 aligns across 8 bases. Germline V CDR1 and CDR2: ENHRY, SYGVKD. V lost 5 bases to trimming and J lost 4 bases; unmatched junction nucleotides: 2. This CDR3 is 13 amino acids long.